The source of this TCR beta chain is a study of cytomegalovirus exposure and HLA in healthy donors. This clone came up a few times. Antigen: not known. Study-wide results and caveats: A missense variant in DCLRE1C was later tied to TCR beta V- and J-gene trimming.

Healthy individuals who donated bone marrow served as the donors. From germline, CDR1 is WSHSY and CDR2 SAAADI. This CDR3 has 12 residues. Trimming at V came to 8 bases and at J to 4 bases, leaving 4 bases not matched to a gene. Use of 60 Vbeta and 13 Jbeta primers characterized the PCR. Original processing methods: Roughly 11 million of the about 80 million unique TCR beta chains counted in a later analysis were shared. Profiled with immunoSEQ multiplex PCR; TCRdb holds only in-frame clones, not every one. V, J and clone size were drawn from that table, and D and trimming were deduced from the DNA. Found here are about 120,000 clones, around a tenth of them singletons; the top ten hold 3%.

The TCR was taken from a man younger than 45 in good health and CMV-seronegative. The sample taken for sequencing was PBMCs. The chain links TRBV10-2 to TRBJ2-5; 7 bases line up with TRBD2. CDR3 amino acids: CASAPGGETQYF. The CDR3 nucleotides are TGCGCCAGCGCCCCGGGGGGAGAGACCCAGTACTTC.